This record looks at one T cell receptor beta chain sequence and its context. Its target is unknown. Libraries of TRB cDNA were made by 5' RACE and carried UMIs. TCRdb re-analyzed the 5' RACE reads; it lists each CDR3 protein once, without DNA. This listing includes about 150,000 distinct CDR3 sequences. The CDR3 contains 12 residues. Looked up from germline, CDR1 is SQVTM and CDR2 is ANQGSEA. The data belong to a study of CXCR3-negative and CXCR3-positive naive CD8 T cells. Overall study: Sequencing yielded some 150 million TRB reads, roughly 1.5 +/- 0.3 million per library.

Overall study results and limits: Naive cells with CXCR3 showed TRB CDR3s that were more hydrophobic than those in CXCR3-negative naive cells. CXCR3-negative and CXCR3-positive naive cells shared comparable TRBV-TRBJ usage, but memory cells did not. The level of CXCR3 expression partially decreased after cryopreservation; the majority of assays used fresh PBMCs.

About 310,000 cells per CD8+ T cell subset were flow-sorted in triplicate. The chain has TRBV29-1 and TRBJ2-7. Sequenced: naive CXCR3+ CD8+ T cells from blood. Described subset: CD45RO-CCR7+CD27+CD95- naive CD8+ T cells expressing CXCR3 (TNR3+). The clonotype comes from a human donor in good health. Some clones in this sample may be carry-over from other donors' samples. The CDR3 loop reads CSVELQTYEQYF.